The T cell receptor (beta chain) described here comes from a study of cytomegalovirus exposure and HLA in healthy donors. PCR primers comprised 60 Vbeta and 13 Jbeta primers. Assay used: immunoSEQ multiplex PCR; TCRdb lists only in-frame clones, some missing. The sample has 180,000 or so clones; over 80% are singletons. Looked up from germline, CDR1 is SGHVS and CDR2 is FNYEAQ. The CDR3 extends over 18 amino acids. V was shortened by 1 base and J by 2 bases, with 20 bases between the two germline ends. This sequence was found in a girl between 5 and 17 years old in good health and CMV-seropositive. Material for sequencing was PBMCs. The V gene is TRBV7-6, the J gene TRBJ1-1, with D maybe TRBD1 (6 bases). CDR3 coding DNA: TGTGCCAGCAGCTTAGAGGGATTCTCACAGGGAGCCAACACTGAAGCTTTCTTT. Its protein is CASSLEGFSQGANTEAFF.